This is a list of T cell receptor beta chains from one sample in a study of immune heterogeneity within non-small cell lung tumors. TCRdb used MiXCR to reprocess the multiplex PCR reads, holding one entry per CDR3 protein. The sample includes 15,000 or so distinct CDR3 sequences, 25% to 35% of them seen just once. Sequencing was performed on lung tumor tissue. These receptors were obtained from a man aged 40-55 years with non-small cell lung cancer. Each CDR3 is given without its conserved first and last residue.

J gene | V gene | CDR3 protein
TRBJ2-2 | TRBV19 | ASNREGGELF
TRBJ1-1 | TRBV7-9 | ASSFSNTEAF
TRBJ2-2 | TRBV11-3 | ASLLAGDTGELF
TRBJ2-7 | TRBV4-1 | ASSQADSGSHEQY
TRBJ2-7 | TRBV13 | ASSPPGTGYEHEQY
TRBJ1-3 | TRBV12-3/TRBV12-4 | ASTPDSRFRGNTIY
TRBJ2-6 | TRBV6-1 | ASSGQSSGANVLT
TRBJ1-5 | TRBV27 | ASRPDQGGNQPQH
TRBJ2-2 | TRBV5-6 | ASSLSGVGRTGELF
TRBJ2-1 | TRBV2 | ASKPDYNEQF
TRBJ1-2 | TRBV6-2/TRBV6-3 | ASSKPPGQGSHGYT
TRBJ2-7 | TRBV6-5 | ASSYYQGAGEQY
TRBJ2-5 | TRBV11-3 | ASSRQGAGETQY
TRBJ2-7 | TRBV11-2 | ASSLDLAGGREQY
TRBJ2-4 | TRBV5-6 | ASSHWGAKNIQY
TRBJ1-1 | TRBV27 | ASSPLGQGQNTEAF
TRBJ1-5 | TRBV19 | ASSGQTGIQPQH
TRBJ2-1 | TRBV7-9 | ASSLTGPYEQF
TRBJ1-5 | TRBV7-2 | ASSLRGRTGVNQPQH
TRBJ2-5 | TRBV3-1 | ASSSRGGEETQY
TRBJ1-5 | TRBV5-1 | ASSADSRNQPQH
TRBJ2-3 | TRBV20-1 | SARDASTTDTQY
TRBJ2-7 | TRBV3-1 | ASSQGIRGQEQY
TRBJ1-3 | TRBV5-4 | ASSRQGSSGNTIY
TRBJ1-4 | TRBV2 | ASSDQGAVKLF
TRBJ2-7 | TRBV2 | ASMFRGEGSYEQY
TRBJ2-1 | TRBV20-1 | SVGNSGGYNEQF
TRBJ2-7 | TRBV11-3 | ASSRDTRSYEQY
TRBJ2-1 | TRBV28 | ASNTPSGDNEQF
TRBJ2-5 | TRBV20-1 | SAPKGQSYGTQY
TRBJ1-2 | TRBV19 | ASKEYTNANYGYT
TRBJ1-1 | TRBV6-2/TRBV6-3 | ASSTPAGAGTEAF
TRBJ2-2 | TRBV19 | ASSITSGTGELF
TRBJ2-2 | TRBV4-1 | ASSLQQGNTGELF
TRBJ2-1 | TRBV20-1 | SARDRLGGLNEQF
TRBJ2-7 | TRBV7-2 | ASTPSGGYEQY
TRBJ1-4 | TRBV30 | AWGQGNAKLF
TRBJ2-2 | TRBV18 | ASSPQGTGELF
TRBJ1-5 | TRBV5-5 | ASSLKFSGEISNQPQH
TRBJ2-3 | TRBV20-1 | SGEGRSDTQY
TRBJ1-1 | TRBV5-5 | ASSLGTGQEAF
TRBJ2-3 | TRBV18 | ASSPGLSTDTQY
TRBJ2-2 | TRBV6-1 | ASSSLGQGPRELF
TRBJ2-1 | TRBV20-1 | SASGTNTGNEQF
TRBJ1-5 | TRBV19 | ASSSYTGGESNQPQH
TRBJ1-2 | TRBV18 | ASSPQRTTGVDYGYT
TRBJ2-2 | TRBV9 | ASSWGNTGELF
TRBJ1-5 | TRBV7-2 | ASSLGVGRPDQPQH